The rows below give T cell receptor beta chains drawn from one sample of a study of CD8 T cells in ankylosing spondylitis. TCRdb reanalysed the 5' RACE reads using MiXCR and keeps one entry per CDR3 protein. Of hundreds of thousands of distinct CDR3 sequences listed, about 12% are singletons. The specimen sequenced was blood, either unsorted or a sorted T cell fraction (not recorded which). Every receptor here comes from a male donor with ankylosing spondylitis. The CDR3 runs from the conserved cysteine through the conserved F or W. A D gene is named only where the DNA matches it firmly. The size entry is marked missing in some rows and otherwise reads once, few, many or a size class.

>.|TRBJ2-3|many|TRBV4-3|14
TGCGCCAGCAGCCAAGAACTGATTCTTCTTACGCAGTATTTT
CASSQELILLTQYF
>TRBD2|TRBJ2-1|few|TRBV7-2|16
TGTGCCAGCAGCTCTGCTCGGGGGGAGGAGTACAATGAGCAGTTCTTC
CASSSARGEEYNEQFF
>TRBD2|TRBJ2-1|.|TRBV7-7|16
TGTGCTAGCAGCGAAGGGACTAGCGGGGGGGCGAATGAGCAGTTCTTC
CASSEGTSGGANEQFF
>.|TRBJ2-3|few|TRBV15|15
TGTGCCACCAGCAGATCGAGAGGGCCGATAGATACGCAGTATTTT
CATSRSRGPIDTQYF
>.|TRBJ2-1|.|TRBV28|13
TGTGCCAGCAGTTCGTACAGGGTGGATGAGCAGTTCTTC
CASSSYRVDEQFF
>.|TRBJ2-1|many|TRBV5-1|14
TGCGCCAGCAGCTTGCCGGGAGCTAGGGATGAGCAGTTCTTC
CASSLPGARDEQFF
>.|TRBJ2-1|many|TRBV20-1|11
TGCAGTGCTTTTGGCTACAATGAGCAGTTCTTC
CSAFGYNEQFF
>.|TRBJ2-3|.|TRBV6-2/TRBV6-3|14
TGTGCCAGCAGCAGGGGGACTAGCACAGATACGCAGTATTTT
CASSRGTSTDTQYF
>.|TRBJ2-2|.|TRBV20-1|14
TGCAGTGCTCTTGACGGGAGAGGGACCGGGGAGCTGTTTTTT
CSALDGRGTGELFF
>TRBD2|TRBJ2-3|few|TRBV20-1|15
TGCAGTGCAACGGGGCGGGGGGAGAACACAGATACGCAGTATTTT
CSATGRGENTDTQYF
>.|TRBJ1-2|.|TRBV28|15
TGTGCCAGCAGTTTGAGGGTGGGCAGGGACTATGGCTACACCTTC
CASSLRVGRDYGYTF
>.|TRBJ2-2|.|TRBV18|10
TGTGCCAGCTTGGCCGGGGAGCTGTTTTTT
CASLAGELFF
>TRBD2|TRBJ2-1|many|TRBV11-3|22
TGTGCCAGCAGCTTACGATCAGGGTGGACTAGCGGGAGCTCTTTATCCTACAATGAGCAGTTCTTC
CASSLRSGWTSGSSLSYNEQFF
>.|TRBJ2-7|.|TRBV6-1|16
TGTGCCAGCAGTGAAGGTATACAGGACAGACCCTACGAGCAGTACTTC
CASSEGIQDRPYEQYF
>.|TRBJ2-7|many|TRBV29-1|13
TGCAGCGTGGGGTCGGGGGCAGTCTACGAGCAGTACTTC
CSVGSGAVYEQYF
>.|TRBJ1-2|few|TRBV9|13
TGTGCCAGCAGTTATGGAGGGGAGATAGGCTACACCTTC
CASSYGGEIGYTF
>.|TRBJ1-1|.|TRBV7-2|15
TGTGCCAGCAGCTTATATGGCACTATGAACACTGAAGCTTTCTTT
CASSLYGTMNTEAFF
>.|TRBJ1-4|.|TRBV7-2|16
TGTGCCAGCAGCTCTCGGGAGACAGGTTCTGGCGAAAAACTGTTTTTT
CASSSRETGSGEKLFF
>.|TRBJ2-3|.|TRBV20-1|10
TGCAGTGCTATCAGTGATACGCAGTATTTT
CSAISDTQYF
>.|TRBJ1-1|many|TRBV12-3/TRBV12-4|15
TGTGCCAGCAGTTCCACCTGGACGGGAAACACTGAAGCTTTCTTT
CASSSTWTGNTEAFF
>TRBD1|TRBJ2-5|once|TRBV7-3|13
TGTGCCAGCAGCTTAAACAGGGGGAGGCCCCAGTACTTC
CASSLNRGRPQYF
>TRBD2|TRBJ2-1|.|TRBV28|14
TGTGCCACCAGAGTTAGCGGGAGTGGCAATGAGCAGTTCTTC
CATRVSGSGNEQFF
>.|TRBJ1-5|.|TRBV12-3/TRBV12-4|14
TGTGCCAGCAGTTTGGGCGCTGAAAATCAGCCCCAGCATTTT
CASSLGAENQPQHF
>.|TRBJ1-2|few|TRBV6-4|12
TGTGCCAGCAGTGAATGGCATAATGGCTACACCTTC
CASSEWHNGYTF
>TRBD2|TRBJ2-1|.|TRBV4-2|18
TGTGCCAGCAGCTCTCCGGTCGGGCGGGAGGGTTCTTACAATGAGCAGTTCTTC
CASSSPVGREGSYNEQFF
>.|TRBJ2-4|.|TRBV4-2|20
TGTGCCAGCAGCAAAACTGCCGGGACGGGCTCGCTACTGGCCAAAAACATTCAGTACTTC
CASSKTAGTGSLLAKNIQYF
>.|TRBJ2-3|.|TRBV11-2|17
TGTGCCAGCAGCTCCCTCACTAGCCCGGGTGGGACAGATACGCAGTATTTT
CASSSLTSPGGTDTQYF
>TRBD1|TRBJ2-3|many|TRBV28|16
TGTGCCAGCAGTCCCCCGACAGGGTACGGCACAGATACGCAGTATTTT
CASSPPTGYGTDTQYF
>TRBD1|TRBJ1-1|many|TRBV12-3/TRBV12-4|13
TGTGCCAGCAGTTTAAGGGACAGGGAGGCAGCTTTCTTT
CASSLRDREAAFF
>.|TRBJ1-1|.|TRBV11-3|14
TGTGCCAGCAGCCCCGGGCCGCAGAACACTGAAGCTTTCTTT
CASSPGPQNTEAFF
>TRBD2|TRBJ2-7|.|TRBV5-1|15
TGCGCCAGCAGCAGGGGACTAGCGGACCCCTGGGAGCAGTACTTC
CASSRGLADPWEQYF
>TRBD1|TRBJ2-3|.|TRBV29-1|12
TGCAGCGTTGTGTCAGGGGGCCGAGTGCAGTATTTT
CSVVSGGRVQYF
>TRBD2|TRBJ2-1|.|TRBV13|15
TGTGCCAGCAGCTCGACTAGCGGGAGAGAAGGCGAGCAGTTCTTC
CASSSTSGREGEQFF
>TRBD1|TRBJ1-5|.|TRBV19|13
TGTGCCAGTAAGGACAGGGGCGGCCAGCCCCAGCATTTT
CASKDRGGQPQHF
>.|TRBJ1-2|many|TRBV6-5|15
TGTGCCAGCAGTTACTCCTTACCTCCTAACTATGGCTACACCTTC
CASSYSLPPNYGYTF
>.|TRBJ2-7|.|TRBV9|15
TGTGCCAGCAGCGCGGGGACAAGTCGTTTCTACGAGCAGTACTTC
CASSAGTSRFYEQYF
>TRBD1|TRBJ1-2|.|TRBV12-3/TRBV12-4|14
TGTGCCAGCAGCGCCAGGGGGCTGTCAACTGGCTACACCTTC
CASSARGLSTGYTF
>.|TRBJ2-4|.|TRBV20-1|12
TGCAGAGCCATAGACGCCCTGGACATTCAGTACTTC
CRAIDALDIQYF
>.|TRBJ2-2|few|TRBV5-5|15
TGTGCCAGCAGCGGTTATCCAGGGCACACCGGGGAGCTGTTTTTT
CASSGYPGHTGELFF
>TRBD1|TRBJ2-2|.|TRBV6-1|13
TGTGCCAGCAAAGACAGGGATGACGGGGAGCTGTTTTTT
CASKDRDDGELFF
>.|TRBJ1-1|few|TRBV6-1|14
TGTGCCAGCAGTGGCGGTGGGGGAATGACTGAAGCTTTCTTT
CASSGGGGMTEAFF
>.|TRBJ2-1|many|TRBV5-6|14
TGTGCCAGCAGCCGGACAGCATACTACAATGAGCAGTTCTTC
CASSRTAYYNEQFF